These 3 T cell receptor beta chains originate from one sample sequenced in a study of T cell repertoires in cytomegalovirus infection. These receptors' antigens are unknown. TCRdb analysed the reads with MiXCR anew, one entry per CDR3 protein. The data contain a few hundred thousand distinct CDR3 sequences, approximately 40% of them singletons. The sample in question was cultured PBMCs, obtained from culture after CMV antigen stimulation. These receptors were obtained from a human donor in good health (CMV status not recorded). Some clones in this sample may be carry-over from other donors' samples.

In this sample, this clonotype turned up many times. This chain joins TRBV7-2 and TRBJ2-2; D unresolved. CDR1 and CDR2 from the germline V gene are SGHTA and FQGNSA. CDR3 length: 13 amino acids. V lost 0 bases and J 4 bases, leaving 3 bases between the germline ends. The CDR3 bases are TGTGCCAGCAGCTTAGCTAGCACCGGGGAGCTGTTTTTT. It is translated as CASSLASTGELFF.

This clonotype is a singleton in its sample. The chain employs TRBV18 and TRBJ1-1; TRBD1 might be the D (6 bases). The germline CDR1 and CDR2 sequences are KGHSH and LQKENI. V lost 5 bases to trimming and J lost 5 bases, with 18 bases between them. The CDR3 is 15 residues long. The CDR3 DNA sequence: TGTGCCAGCTCATTATCGGGGGGCTTTGGGACTGAAGCTTTCTTT. Translation gives CASSLSGGFGTEAFF. Together with reference TRBV18 and TRBJ1-1, the CDR3 gives the full variable domain: NAGVMQNPRHLVRRRGQEARLRCSPMKGHSHVYWYRQLPEEGLKFMVYLQKENIIDESGMPKERFSAEFPKEGPSILRIQQVVRGDSAAYFCASSLSGGFGTEAFFGQGTRLTVV.

The chain employs TRBV14 and TRBJ2-1; the D gene is possibly TRBD2 (5 bases). CDR3 length: 15 residues. V was shortened by 4 bases and J by 0 bases, with 10 bases between the two germline ends. Per germline, CDR1 SGHDN and CDR2 FVKESK. CDR3 region: CASSRQGSSYNEQFF. For the CDR3, the DNA is TGTGCCAGCAGCCGGCAAGGGAGCTCCTACAATGAGCAGTTCTTC.